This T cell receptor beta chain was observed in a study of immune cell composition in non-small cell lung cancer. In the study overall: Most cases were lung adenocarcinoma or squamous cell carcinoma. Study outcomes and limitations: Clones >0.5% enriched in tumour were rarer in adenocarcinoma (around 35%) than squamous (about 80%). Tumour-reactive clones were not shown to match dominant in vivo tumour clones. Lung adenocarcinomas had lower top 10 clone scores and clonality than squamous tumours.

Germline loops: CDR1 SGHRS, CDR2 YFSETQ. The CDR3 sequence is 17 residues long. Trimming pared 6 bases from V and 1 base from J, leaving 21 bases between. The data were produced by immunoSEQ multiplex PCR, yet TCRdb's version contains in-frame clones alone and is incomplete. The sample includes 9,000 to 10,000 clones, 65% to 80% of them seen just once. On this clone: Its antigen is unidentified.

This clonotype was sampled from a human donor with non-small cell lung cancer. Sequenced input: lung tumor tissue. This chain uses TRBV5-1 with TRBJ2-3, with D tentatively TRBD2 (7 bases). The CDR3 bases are TGCGCCAGCATAGGGACGCGGGGGCAACAGGGCACAGATACGCAGTATTTT. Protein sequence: CASIGTRGQQGTDTQYF.